The clone carrying this T cell receptor (beta chain) was observed a single time. Its antigen remains unidentified. The data belong to a study of shared clonotypes between healthy human individuals. Overall study context: There were three CD4 naive, three CD4 memory, two CD8 naive and one CD8 memory plates per donor.

The length of the CDR3 is 14 residues. CDR1 is SGHTA, CDR2 FQGNSA, per germline. V shed 5 bases, J shed 8 bases, and the junction held 7 bases outside the gene matches. Study observations and caveats: Genetic and exposure-history diversity was limited by the few donors.

Each cell subset's genomic DNA was divided evenly among several immunoSEQ plates. The protocol was immunoSEQ multiplex PCR, while the TCRdb copy is restricted to in-frame clones and leaves out a portion. This table holds about 2,500,000 clones, around nine tenths found once. V is TRBV7-2 and J is TRBJ1-2, with 11 bases aligning to TRBD1. The clonotype originates from a man between 18 and 29 years old in good health. The sequenced material came from naive CD4+ T cells sorted from blood. The sample's subset: CD45RA+ positively selected. The CDR3 nucleotides read TGTGCCAGCAGCCTCGGACAGGGGGCCGGGGGCTACACCTTC. Translated, it gives CASSLGQGAGGYTF. The full variable domain, rest sourced from reference TRBV7-2 and TRBJ1-2, is GAGVSQSPSNKVTEKGKDVELRCDPISGHTALYWYRQSLGQGLEFLIYFQGNSAPDKSGLPSDRFSAERTGGSVSTLTIQRTQQEDSAVYLCASSLGQGAGGYTFGSGTRLTVV.